The 5 T cell receptor beta chains below come from one sample, sequenced in a study of a mutant IDH1 vaccine in newly diagnosed glioma (dated by TCRdb to the early 2020s). Sample time point, as interpreted from the label and publication: baseline, week 1 (first vaccination visit). The sample's treatment or condition, from its label and the paper: pre-vaccination baseline after standard-of-care therapy. Library generation was performed with the immunoSEQ multiplex PCR assay. Here the immuneACCESS table is served through TCRdb, limited to in-frame sequences with V and J called. Missing clones are a known gap in these copies; in checked studies unresolved V genes cover under half, and the rest lacks a known reason. In this sample the table shows more than 20,000 clones, roughly 92% of which occur a single time. The ten largest clones add up to 9.2% of the sample. The sample here was PBMCs, taken from a glioma patient treated with radiotherapy, temozolomide or both. Receptors were obtained from a man aged 30 to 39 with glioma.

The chain links TRBV27 to TRBJ2-1; the match to TRBD2 covers 13 bases. V was clipped by 5 bases and J by 8 bases; unmatched bases: 9. The germline gives CDR1 MNHEY, CDR2 SMNVEV (reference sequence). The length of the CDR3 is 16 residues. The CDR3 bases are TGTGCCAGCAGTCGGTGGACTAGCGGGAGTTGGCATGAGCAGTTCTTC. This codes for CASSRWTSGSWHEQFF.

The chain has TRBV12-5 and TRBJ2-2; 9 nucleotides agree with TRBD2. From germline, CDR1 is LGHNT and CDR2 FRNRAP. This CDR3 has 15 residues. V shed 5 bases, J shed 6 bases, and the junction held 7 bases outside the gene matches. The CDR3 here is CASGRGTSWPGELFF. The CDR3 bases are TGTGCTAGTGGTCGAGGGACTAGCTGGCCCGGGGAGCTGTTTTTT.

This clone was recorded only once. The chain links TRBV9 to TRBJ2-3; 7 bases match TRBD2. This CDR3 is 16 amino acids long. J gave up 2 bases and V 3 bases, and 9 bases lay outside the gene matches. Germline V gene data show CDR1 as SGDLS and CDR2 as YYNGEE. The CDR3 loop reads CASSAQAGNPTDTQYF. CDR3 sequence (DNA): TGTGCCAGCAGCGCACAAGCGGGAAATCCCACAGATACGCAGTATTTT.

V and J are TRBV18 and TRBJ2-7, with TRBD2 matching over 9 bases. The CDR3 has 17 amino acids. Germline CDR1 is KGHSH and CDR2 is LQKENI. After removal of 3 bases from V and 5 bases from J, the junction contained 14 bases not matched to a gene. CDR3 amino acids: CASSPPALAGPGDEQYF. CDR3 bases: TGTGCCAGCTCACCCCCCGCGCTAGCGGGGCCAGGCGACGAGCAGTACTTC.

This chain links TRBV18 with TRBJ1-1; 7 bases are shared with TRBD1. Trimming cost V 2 bases and J 5 bases; bases outside gene matches: 23. The germline gives CDR1 KGHSH, CDR2 LQKENI. The CDR3 contains 20 residues. The CDR3 DNA sequence: TGTGCCAGCTCACCAGGAGCGCCAGGCCAAAGGGGGCGCGTACTAACTGAAGCTTTCTTT. Protein product: CASSPGAPGQRGRVLTEAFF.